This passage covers 18 T cell receptor beta chains from one sample sequenced in a study of cytomegalovirus exposure and HLA in healthy donors. PCR primers comprised 60 Vbeta and 13 Jbeta primers. TCRdb's copy holds only in-frame clones and misses some; the assay was immunoSEQ multiplex PCR. The sample yields about 190,000 clones, roughly 80% seen once. The sequenced material came from PBMCs. The source is a woman in her thirties in good health and CMV-seropositive.

This clone was counted a few times. This sequence joins TRBV7-3 and TRBJ1-1, with 7 nucleotides matching TRBD1. Per the germline V gene, CDR1 is SGHTA and CDR2 is FQGTGA. Trimming took 5 bases from V and 0 from J; bases not matched to a gene: 6. This CDR3 is 15 amino acids long. In DNA form, the CDR3 reads TGTGCCAGCAGCCGCGATACAGGGGTGAACACTGAAGCTTTCTTT. It codes for CASSRDTGVNTEAFF.

V usage is TRBV28 and J usage is TRBJ1-2; no reliable D call. CDR1 is MDHEN, CDR2 SYDVKM, per germline. CDR3 length equals 15 residues. Trimming pared 4 bases from V and 5 bases from J, leaving 17 bases between. For the CDR3, the DNA is TGTGCCAGCAGTTCCCCGGGAGGAGGAAATTATGGCTACACCTTC. This translates into CASSSPGGGNYGYTF.

This sequence joins TRBV4-2 and TRBJ1-6, with 7 bases aligning to TRBD1. This CDR3 has 18 amino acids. Germline lookup yields CDR1 LGHNA and CDR2 YNFKEQ. V lost 2 bases and J lost 0; bases outside the gene matches: 7. The CDR3 protein is CASSQWGWDSSYNSPLHF. CDR3 DNA: TGTGCCAGCAGCCAATGGGGTTGGGACAGCTCCTATAATTCACCCCTCCACTTT.

This clone was seen only a few times. V and J are TRBV27 and TRBJ1-1; tentative D call: TRBD1 (6 bases). Deletions cut 3 bases from V and 0 bases from J, with 11 bases between. This CDR3 has 15 amino acids. Germline-derived CDR1 and CDR2 are MNHEY and SMNVEV (reference sequence). CDR3 sequence reads: CASSFRGQLNTEAFF. The CDR3 region has the DNA TGTGCCAGCAGTTTCCGGGGACAATTGAACACTGAAGCTTTCTTT.

The gene calls are TRBV4-2 and TRBJ2-5, with 9 positions matching TRBD2. The CDR3 loop spans 18 amino acids. Germline V gene sequence: CDR1 LGHNA, CDR2 YNFKEQ. V gave up 0 bases and J gave up 5 bases; unmatched junction bases: 13. The CDR3 DNA is TGTGCCAGCAGCCAAGACCCAGGGGGGGCGGGAGGGCGGGAGACCCAGTACTTC. It codes for CASSQDPGGAGGRETQYF.

The chain recombines TRBV27 with TRBJ1-5; perhaps TRBD1 as D (5 bases). V lost 5 bases and J lost 0, with 17 bases in between. The CDR3 contains 17 residues. Germline CDR1 is MNHEY and CDR2 is SMNVEV (reference sequence). The CDR3 nucleotides are TGTGCCAGCAGTCCCCGGGGGGGAACTAATAGCAATCAGCCCCAGCATTTT. The encoded protein is CASSPRGGTNSNQPQHF.

The genes are TRBV7-9 and TRBJ2-5, with 8 bases that match TRBD2. Germline lookup yields CDR1 SEHNR and CDR2 FQNEAQ (reference sequence). CDR3 length: 15 amino acids. V shed 1 base and J 4 bases; nucleotides not matched to a gene: 5. CDR3 amino acids: CASSLGGGIGETQYF. The CDR3 nucleotides are TGTGCCAGCAGCTTAGGCGGGGGGATCGGAGAGACCCAGTACTTC.

This clone occurred a few times. The CDR3 loop reads CASSGDRGRYNEQFF. The CDR3 coding sequence is TGTGCCAGCAGCGGGGACAGGGGACGCTACAATGAGCAGTTCTTC. V is TRBV7-2 and J is TRBJ2-1, with 10 bases matching TRBD1. Germline V gene data show CDR1 as SGHTA and CDR2 as FQGNSA. V lost 5 bases, J lost 3 bases, and 4 bases stayed unmatched. This CDR3 spans 15 amino acids.

This sequence joins TRBV19 and TRBJ1-5; 7 positions agree with TRBD1. CDR3 length equals 16 residues. V gave up 1 base and J gave up 4 bases; unmatched junction bases: 7. The germline CDR1 and CDR2 sequences are LNHDA and SQIVND (reference sequence). The chain's CDR3 is CASSIVGGGGNQPQHF. For the CDR3, the DNA is TGTGCCAGTAGTATAGTAGGAGGGGGCGGGAATCAGCCCCAGCATTTT.

V and J are TRBV2 and TRBJ2-5; 12 bases are shared with TRBD1. The V gene end was trimmed by 7 bases and the J gene end by 0 bases; junction bases not matched to a gene: 3. The CDR3 runs 15 residues. CDR1 is SNHLY, CDR2 FYNNEI, per germline. Here the CDR3 reads CASNRDRGHQETQYF. The CDR3 DNA follows: TGTGCCAGCAACCGGGACAGGGGGCACCAAGAGACCCAGTACTTC.

This clone showed up just once. The V gene is TRBV7-2, the J gene TRBJ2-5; D call uncertain. CDR3 length: 12 residues. V lost 2 bases and J lost 5, with 6 bases in between. CDR1 is SGHTA, CDR2 FQGNSA, per germline. The CDR3: CASSLLGETQYF. The CDR3, as DNA: TGTGCCAGCAGCTTATTGGGCGAGACCCAGTACTTC.

The chain recombines TRBV11-2 with TRBJ1-4; 12 nucleotides align to TRBD1. Germline V gene data show CDR1 as SGHAT and CDR2 as FQNNGV. The CDR3 runs to 17 residues. V lost 4 bases, J lost 8 bases, and 11 bases stayed unmatched. The chain's CDR3 is CASSSGQGATPGEKLFF. The CDR3 region has the DNA TGTGCCAGCAGCTCGGGACAGGGGGCTACCCCGGGGGAAAAACTGTTTTTT. Full variable domain (rest looked up from reference TRBV11-2 and TRBJ1-4): EAGVAQSPRYKIIEKRQSVAFWCNPISGHATLYWYQQILGQGPKLLIQFQNNGVVDDSQLPKDRFSAERLKGVDSTLKIQPAKLEDSAVYLCASSSGQGATPGEKLFFGSGTQLSVL.

V is TRBV29-1 and J is TRBJ2-7; 7 positions agree with TRBD1. CDR1 is SQVTM and CDR2 is ANQGSEA in the germline V gene. Trimming at V came to 6 bases and at J to 3 bases, leaving 5 bases not matched to a gene. This CDR3 region has 12 residues. The CDR3 region is CSVRTGLYEQYF. For the CDR3, the DNA is TGCAGCGTCAGGACAGGACTCTACGAGCAGTACTTC.

The chain has TRBV4-3 and TRBJ1-2; 8 positions agree with TRBD1. This CDR3 has 15 residues. The V segment lost 0 bases and the J segment 4 bases; nucleotides outside the gene matches: 4. The germline CDR1 and CDR2 sequences are LGHNA and YSLEER. The chain's CDR3 is CASSQDSGGPYGYTF. As DNA, the CDR3 is TGCGCCAGCAGCCAAGACTCAGGGGGCCCCTATGGCTACACCTTC.

This chain links TRBV6-1 with TRBJ2-5; 9 positions agree with TRBD1. The germline gives CDR1 MNHNS, CDR2 SASEGT. The CDR3 is 16 amino acids. V trimming: 2 bases; J trimming: 4 bases; junction bases outside the gene matches: 8. The CDR3: CASSERPTGGGETQYF. CDR3 coding DNA: TGTGCCAGCAGTGAAAGACCGACAGGGGGAGGAGAGACCCAGTACTTC.

The V gene is TRBV6-5, the J gene TRBJ1-2, with D possibly being TRBD1 (5 bases). Germline-derived CDR1 and CDR2 are MNHEY and SVGAGI. The CDR3 has 13 residues. In DNA form, the CDR3 reads TGTGCTTGCGGGAGGGGCCGGGACTATGGCTACACCTTC. This gives the protein CACGRGRDYGYTF.

This clone was seen only once. The chain carries TRBV4-1 and TRBJ2-5, with D possibly matching TRBD2 (5 bases). The ends were cut back, 3 bases at V and 5 bases at J, with 10 bases in the middle. Germline V lookup: CDR1 MGHRA, CDR2 YSYEKL. CDR3 size: 13 residues. CDR3 DNA: TGCGCCAGCAGCCAGTGGAGGCTTGAGACCCAGTACTTC. The encoded protein is CASSQWRLETQYF.

This clone was counted a few times. V and J are TRBV4-3 and TRBJ1-5; 8 nucleotides line up with TRBD1. The trim removed 1 base at V and 5 bases at J, leaving 4 bases unmatched. Germline assignment: CDR1 LGHNA and CDR2 YSLEER. The CDR3 sequence is 15 residues long. DNA for the CDR3: TGCGCCAGCAGCCAAGGGGTACAGGGGGATCAGCCCCAGCATTTT. The encoded protein is CASSQGVQGDQPQHF.